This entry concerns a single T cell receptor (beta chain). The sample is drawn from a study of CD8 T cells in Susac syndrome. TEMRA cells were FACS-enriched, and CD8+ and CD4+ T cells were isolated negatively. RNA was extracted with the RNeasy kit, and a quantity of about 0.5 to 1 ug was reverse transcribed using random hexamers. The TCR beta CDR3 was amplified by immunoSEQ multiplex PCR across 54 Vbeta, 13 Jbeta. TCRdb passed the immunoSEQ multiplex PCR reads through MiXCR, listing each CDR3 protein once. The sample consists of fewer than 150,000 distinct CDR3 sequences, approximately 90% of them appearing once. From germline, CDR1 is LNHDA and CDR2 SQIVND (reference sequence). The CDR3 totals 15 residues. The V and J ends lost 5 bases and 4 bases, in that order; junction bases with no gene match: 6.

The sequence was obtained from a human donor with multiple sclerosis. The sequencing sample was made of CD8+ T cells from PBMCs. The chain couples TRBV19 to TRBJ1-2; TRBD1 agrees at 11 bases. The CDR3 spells CASSVTGTGGYGYTF. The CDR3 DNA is TGTGCCAGTAGTGTTACCGGGACAGGGGGCTATGGCTACACCTTC.